The clone carrying this T cell receptor (beta chain) showed up many times. Stated time point: sample taken at primary tumor resection. This record comes from a study of spatial heterogeneity in lung cancer. CDR3 size: 16 residues. The germline V and J ends were trimmed by 2 bases and 1 base, with 15 bases remaining between them. Per germline, CDR1 SEHNR and CDR2 FQNEAQ (reference sequence). TCRdb processed the 5' RACE reads anew with MiXCR; each CDR3 protein has one entry. Among about 48,000 distinct CDR3 sequences listed, over 4.5% were seen once. The starting material was PBMCs, obtained at surgery. The chain uses TRBV7-9 and TRBJ2-7, with D perhaps TRBD2 (7 bases). The clonotype comes from a male donor with early-stage non-small cell lung cancer. CDR3 in DNA: TGTGCCAGCAGCTTATTGGGAGGGGGATCGTCCTACGAGCAGTACTTC. This codes for CASSLLGGGSSYEQYF.